Listed below are T cell receptor beta chains from one sample, sequenced in a study of beta chain features in type 1 diabetes. Sequencing was performed with immunoSEQ multiplex PCR; in TCRdb, only in-frame clones are kept and a portion is missing. The sample consists of roughly 240,000 clones, less than 30% of them appearing once. Sample: naive CD4+ T cells from blood. The receptors derive from a young woman with type 1 diabetes. CDR3s include the opening cysteine and the closing phenylalanine or tryptophan. The D gene is left open where the match is weak. Expanded clones are given a class, and other clones once, few, many or no size at all.

NA | TRBJ2-2 | TRBV29-1 | TRBD1 | CSVGPGQITGELFF | TGCAGCGTTGGTCCGGGACAGATCACCGGGGAGCTGTTTTTT
few | TRBJ2-7 | TRBV18 | NA | CASSPGRGEQYF | TGTGCCAGCTCACCAGGCAGGGGCGAGCAGTACTTC
once | TRBJ2-1 | TRBV18 | TRBD1 | CASSYGQGRNEQFF | TGTGCCAGCTCATACGGACAGGGGCGGAATGAGCAGTTCTTC
NA | TRBJ2-7 | TRBV5-1 | NA | CASSPGLTYEQYF | TGCGCCAGCAGCCCAGGACTGACTTACGAGCAGTACTTC
NA | TRBJ2-6 | TRBV28 | TRBD1 | CASSVTGVGWARGANVLTF | TGTGCCAGCAGTGTAACAGGGGTTGGTTGGGCGAGAGGGGCCAACGTCCTGACTTTC
few | TRBJ2-5 | TRBV7-2 | NA | CASSLGGRGRETQYF | TGTGCCAGCAGCTTAGGAGGCAGGGGAAGAGAGACCCAGTACTTC
NA | TRBJ2-7 | TRBV29-1 | NA | CSVGVGYEQYF | TGCAGCGTTGGTGTCGGGTACGAGCAGTACTTC
once | TRBJ1-2 | TRBV10-3 | NA | CAISEWQDNYGYTF | TGTGCCATCAGTGAATGGCAGGATAACTATGGCTACACCTTC
NA | TRBJ1-4 | TRBV29-1 | TRBD1 | CSVGRQGNEKLFF | TGCAGCGTTGGAAGACAGGGCAATGAAAAACTGTTTTTT
NA | TRBJ1-1 | TRBV2 | TRBD1 | CASRRDSGNTEAFF | TGTGCCAGCAGGCGGGACAGCGGGAACACTGAAGCTTTCTTT
few | TRBJ2-5 | TRBV7-2 | NA | CASSPPGLRETQYF | TGTGCCAGCAGCCCCCCGGGACTTCGGGAGACCCAGTACTTC
NA | TRBJ2-7 | TRBV15 | NA | CATSRDIQDEGYF | TGTGCCACCAGCAGAGATATCCAGGACGAGGGGTACTTC
few | TRBJ1-1 | TRBV19 | TRBD1 | CASTPQGARNTEAFF | TGTGCCAGTACACCCCAGGGGGCGAGGAACACTGAAGCTTTCTTT